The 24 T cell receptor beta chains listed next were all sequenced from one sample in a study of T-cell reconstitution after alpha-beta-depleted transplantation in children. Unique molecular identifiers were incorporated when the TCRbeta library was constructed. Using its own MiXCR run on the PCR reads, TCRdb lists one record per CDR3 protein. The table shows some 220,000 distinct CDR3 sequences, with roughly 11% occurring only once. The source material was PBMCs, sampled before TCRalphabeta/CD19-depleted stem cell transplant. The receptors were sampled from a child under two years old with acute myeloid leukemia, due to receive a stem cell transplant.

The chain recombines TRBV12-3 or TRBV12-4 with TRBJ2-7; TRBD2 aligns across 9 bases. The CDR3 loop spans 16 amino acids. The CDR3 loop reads CTTSAPGAGGSYEQYF. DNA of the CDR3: TGTACCACCAGTGCTCCTGGAGCGGGGGGCTCCTACGAGCAGTACTTC.

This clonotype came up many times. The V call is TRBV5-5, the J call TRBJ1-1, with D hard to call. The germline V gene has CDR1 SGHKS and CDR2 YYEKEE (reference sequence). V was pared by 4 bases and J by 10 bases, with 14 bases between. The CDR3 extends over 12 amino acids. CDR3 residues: CASSTDVAGAFF. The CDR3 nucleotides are TGTGCCAGCAGCACCGATGTTGCTGGAGCTTTCTTT.

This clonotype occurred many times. The CDR3 nucleotides read TGCGCCAGCAGCCAAGATCGACTAGGAGGTAACGAGCAGTACTTC. Translating it yields CASSQDRLGGNEQYF. The rearrangement joins TRBV4-1 to TRBJ2-7; the D gene is possibly TRBD2 (6 bases). The CDR3 totals 15 residues. Germline V lookup: CDR1 MGHRA, CDR2 YSYEKL. V lost 0 bases, J lost 5 bases, and 14 bases lay in between.

This CDR3 reads CASSLKQGGNTEAFF. CDR3 nucleotide sequence: TGTGCCAGCAGTTTAAAGCAGGGAGGGAACACTGAAGCTTTCTTT. The chain employs TRBV12-3 or TRBV12-4 and TRBJ1-1, with D possibly TRBD1 on 5 matching bases. Trimming took off 2 bases at V and 1 base at J, with 11 bases between the two ends. The CDR3 loop spans 15 amino acids.

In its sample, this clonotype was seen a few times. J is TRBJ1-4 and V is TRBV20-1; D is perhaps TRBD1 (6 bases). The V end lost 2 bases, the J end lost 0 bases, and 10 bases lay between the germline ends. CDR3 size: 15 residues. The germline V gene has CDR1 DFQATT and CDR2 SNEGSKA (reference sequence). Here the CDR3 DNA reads TGCAGTGCTAGAAGGGACACAGCAACTAATGAAAAACTGTTTTTT. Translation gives CSARRDTATNEKLFF.

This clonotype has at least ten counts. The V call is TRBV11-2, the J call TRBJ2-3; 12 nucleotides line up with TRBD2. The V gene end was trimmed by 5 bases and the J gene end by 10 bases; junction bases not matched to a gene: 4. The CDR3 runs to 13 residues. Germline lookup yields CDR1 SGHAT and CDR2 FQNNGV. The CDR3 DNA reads TGTGCCAGCAGCCCCAGGACTAGCGGGGCGCAGTATTTT. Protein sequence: CASSPRTSGAQYF.

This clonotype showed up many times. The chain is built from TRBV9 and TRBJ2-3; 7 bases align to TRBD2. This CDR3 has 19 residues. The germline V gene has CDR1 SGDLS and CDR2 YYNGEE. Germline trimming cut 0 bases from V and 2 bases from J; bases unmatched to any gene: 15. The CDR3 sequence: CASSVGRLAVPKSTDTQYF. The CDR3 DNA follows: TGTGCCAGCAGCGTAGGGAGGCTAGCGGTTCCAAAGTCCACAGATACGCAGTATTTT.

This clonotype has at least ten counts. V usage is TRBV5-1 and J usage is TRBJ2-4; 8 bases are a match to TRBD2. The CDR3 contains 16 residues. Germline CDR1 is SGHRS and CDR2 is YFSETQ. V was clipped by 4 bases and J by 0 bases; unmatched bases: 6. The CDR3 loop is CASSTLAGLAKNIQYF. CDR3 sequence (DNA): TGCGCCAGCAGCACCTTAGCGGGGCTAGCCAAAAACATTCAGTACTTC.

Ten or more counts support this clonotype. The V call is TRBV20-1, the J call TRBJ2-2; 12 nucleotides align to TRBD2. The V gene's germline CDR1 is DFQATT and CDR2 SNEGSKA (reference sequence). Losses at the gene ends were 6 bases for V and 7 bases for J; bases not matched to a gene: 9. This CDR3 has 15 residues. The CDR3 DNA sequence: TGCAGTGCCGAAACCTCTAGCGGGGGGGACGGGGAGCTGTTTTTT. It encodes CSAETSSGGDGELFF.

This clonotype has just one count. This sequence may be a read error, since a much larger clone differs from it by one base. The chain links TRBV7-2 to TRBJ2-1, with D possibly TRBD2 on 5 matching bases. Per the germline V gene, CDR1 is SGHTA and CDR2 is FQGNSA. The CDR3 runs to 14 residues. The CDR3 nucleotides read TGTGCCGGCAGCTTAGGAGGTCGCCGGAATGAGCAGTTCTTC. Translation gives CAGSLGGRRNEQFF.

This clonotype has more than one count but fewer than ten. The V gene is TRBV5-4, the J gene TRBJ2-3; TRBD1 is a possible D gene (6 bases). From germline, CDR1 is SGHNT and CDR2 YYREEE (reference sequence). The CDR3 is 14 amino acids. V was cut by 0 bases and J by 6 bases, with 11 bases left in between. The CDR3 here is CASSLAGARDTQYF. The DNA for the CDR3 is TGTGCCAGCAGCTTGGCAGGGGCTCGGGATACGCAGTATTTT.

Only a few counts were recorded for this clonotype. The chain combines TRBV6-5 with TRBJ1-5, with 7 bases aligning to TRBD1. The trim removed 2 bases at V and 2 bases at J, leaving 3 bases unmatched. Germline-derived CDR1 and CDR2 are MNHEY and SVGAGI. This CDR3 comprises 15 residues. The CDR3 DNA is TGTGCCAGCAGTTACAACAGGGGTGGCAATCAGCCCCAGCATTTT. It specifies CASSYNRGGNQPQHF.

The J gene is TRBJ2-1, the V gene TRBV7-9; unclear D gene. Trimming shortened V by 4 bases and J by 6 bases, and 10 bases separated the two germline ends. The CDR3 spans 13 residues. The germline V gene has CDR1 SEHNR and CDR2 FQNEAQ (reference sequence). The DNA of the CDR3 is TGTGCCAGCAGCTCCGCACCGGTCAATGAGCAGTTCTTC. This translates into CASSSAPVNEQFF. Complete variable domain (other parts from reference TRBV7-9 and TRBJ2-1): DTGVSQNPRHKITKRGQNVTFRCDPISEHNRLYWYRQTLGQGPEFLTYFQNEAQLEKSRLLSDRFSAERPKGSFSTLEIQRTEQGDSAMYLCASSSAPVNEQFFGPGTRLTVL.

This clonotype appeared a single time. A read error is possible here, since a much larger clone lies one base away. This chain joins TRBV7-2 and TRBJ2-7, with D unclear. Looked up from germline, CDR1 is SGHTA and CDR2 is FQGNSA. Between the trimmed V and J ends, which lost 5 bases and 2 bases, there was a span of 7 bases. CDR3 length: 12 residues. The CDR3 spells CASSTTPYEQYF. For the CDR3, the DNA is TGTGCCAGCAGCACAACTCCCTACGAGCAGTACTTC. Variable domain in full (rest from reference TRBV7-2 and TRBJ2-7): GAGVSQSPSNKVTEKGKDVELRCDPISGHTALYWYRQSLGQGLEFLIYFQGNSAPDKSGLPSDRFSAERTGGSVSTLTIQRTQQEDSAVYLCASSTTPYEQYFGPGTRLTVT.

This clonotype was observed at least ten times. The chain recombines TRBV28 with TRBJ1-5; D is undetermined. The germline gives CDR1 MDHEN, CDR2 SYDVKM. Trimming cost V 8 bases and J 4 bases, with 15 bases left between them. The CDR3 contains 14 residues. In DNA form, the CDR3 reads TGTGCCAGCCCTAATAGAGGTGAAAATCAGCCCCAGCATTTT. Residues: CASPNRGENQPQHF.

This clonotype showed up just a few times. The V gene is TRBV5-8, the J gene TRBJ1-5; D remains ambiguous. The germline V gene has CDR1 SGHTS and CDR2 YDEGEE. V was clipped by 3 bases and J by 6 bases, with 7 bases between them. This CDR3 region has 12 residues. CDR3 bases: TGTGCCAGCAGCTGGGGTGCTCAGCCCCAGCATTTT. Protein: CASSWGAQPQHF.

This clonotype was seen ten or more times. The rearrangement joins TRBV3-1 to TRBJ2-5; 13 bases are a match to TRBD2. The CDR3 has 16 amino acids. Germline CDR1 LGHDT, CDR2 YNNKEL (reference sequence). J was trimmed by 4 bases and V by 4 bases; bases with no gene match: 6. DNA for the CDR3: TGTGCCAGCAGCCCTCGGACTAGCGGGAGTTCAGAGACCCAGTACTTC. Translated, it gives CASSPRTSGSSETQYF.

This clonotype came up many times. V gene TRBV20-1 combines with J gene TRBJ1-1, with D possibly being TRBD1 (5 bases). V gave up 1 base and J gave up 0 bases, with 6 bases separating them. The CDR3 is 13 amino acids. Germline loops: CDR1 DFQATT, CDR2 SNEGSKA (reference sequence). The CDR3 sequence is CSARAGVNTEAFF. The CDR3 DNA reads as TGCAGTGCTAGAGCGGGGGTGAACACTGAAGCTTTCTTT.

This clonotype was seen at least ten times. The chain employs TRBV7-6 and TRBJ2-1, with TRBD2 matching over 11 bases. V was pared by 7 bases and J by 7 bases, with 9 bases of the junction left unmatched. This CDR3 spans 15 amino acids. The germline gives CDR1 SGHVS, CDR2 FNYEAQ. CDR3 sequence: CASTPRLAGGNEQFF. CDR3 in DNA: TGTGCCAGCACCCCCCGGCTAGCGGGGGGAAATGAGCAGTTCTTC.

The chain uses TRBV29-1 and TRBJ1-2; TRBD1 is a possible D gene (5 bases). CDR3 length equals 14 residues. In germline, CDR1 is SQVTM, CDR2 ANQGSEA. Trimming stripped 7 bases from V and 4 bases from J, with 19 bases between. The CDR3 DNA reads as TGCAGCGCCCCTGACAAAGGGACCATCTATGGCTACACCTTC. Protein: CSAPDKGTIYGYTF.

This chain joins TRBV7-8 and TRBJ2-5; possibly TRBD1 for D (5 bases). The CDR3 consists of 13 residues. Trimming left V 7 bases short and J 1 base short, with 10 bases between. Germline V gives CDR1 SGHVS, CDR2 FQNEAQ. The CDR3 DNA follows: TGTGCCAGCAAGACAGACTTCCAAGAGACCCAGTACTTC. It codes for CASKTDFQETQYF. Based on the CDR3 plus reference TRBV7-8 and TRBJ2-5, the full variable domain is GAGVSQSPRYKVAKRGQDVALRCDPISGHVSLFWYQQALGQGPEFLTYFQNEAQLDKSGLPSDRFFAERPEGSVSTLKIQRTQQEDSAVYLCASKTDFQETQYFGPGTRLLVL.

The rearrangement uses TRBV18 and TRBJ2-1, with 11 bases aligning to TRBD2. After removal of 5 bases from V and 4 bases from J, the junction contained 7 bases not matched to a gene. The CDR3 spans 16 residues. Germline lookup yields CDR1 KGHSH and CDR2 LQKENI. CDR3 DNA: TGTGCCAGCTCAACAACCGGGACTAGCGGTTACAATGAGCAGTTCTTC. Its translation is CASSTTGTSGYNEQFF.

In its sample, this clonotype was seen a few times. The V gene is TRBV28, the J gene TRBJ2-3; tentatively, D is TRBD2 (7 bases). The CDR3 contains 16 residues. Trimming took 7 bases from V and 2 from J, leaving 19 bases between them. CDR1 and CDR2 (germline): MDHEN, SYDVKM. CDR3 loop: CASTRRGGAPTDTQYF. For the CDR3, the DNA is TGTGCCAGCACCCGTAGGGGGGGGGCTCCCACAGATACGCAGTATTTT.

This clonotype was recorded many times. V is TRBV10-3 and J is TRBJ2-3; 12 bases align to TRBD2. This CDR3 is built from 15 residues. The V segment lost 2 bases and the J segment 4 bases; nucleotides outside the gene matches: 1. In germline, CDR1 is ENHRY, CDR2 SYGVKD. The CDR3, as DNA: TGTGCCATCAGTGAGCTAGCGGGAGGGTCAGATACGCAGTATTTT. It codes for CAISELAGGSDTQYF.